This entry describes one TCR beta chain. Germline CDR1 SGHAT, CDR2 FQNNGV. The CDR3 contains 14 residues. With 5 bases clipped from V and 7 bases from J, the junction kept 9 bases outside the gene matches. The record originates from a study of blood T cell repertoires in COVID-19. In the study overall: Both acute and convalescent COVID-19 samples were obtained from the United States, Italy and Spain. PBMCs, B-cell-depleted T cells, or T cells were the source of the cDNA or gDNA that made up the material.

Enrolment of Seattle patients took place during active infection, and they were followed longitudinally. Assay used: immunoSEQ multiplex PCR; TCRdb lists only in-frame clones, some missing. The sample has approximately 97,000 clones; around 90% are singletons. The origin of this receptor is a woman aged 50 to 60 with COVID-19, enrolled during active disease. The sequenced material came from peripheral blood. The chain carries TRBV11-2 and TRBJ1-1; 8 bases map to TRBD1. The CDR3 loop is CASSGSRDRYEAFF. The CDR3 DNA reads TGTGCCAGCAGCGGCAGCCGGGACAGGTATGAAGCTTTCTTT.